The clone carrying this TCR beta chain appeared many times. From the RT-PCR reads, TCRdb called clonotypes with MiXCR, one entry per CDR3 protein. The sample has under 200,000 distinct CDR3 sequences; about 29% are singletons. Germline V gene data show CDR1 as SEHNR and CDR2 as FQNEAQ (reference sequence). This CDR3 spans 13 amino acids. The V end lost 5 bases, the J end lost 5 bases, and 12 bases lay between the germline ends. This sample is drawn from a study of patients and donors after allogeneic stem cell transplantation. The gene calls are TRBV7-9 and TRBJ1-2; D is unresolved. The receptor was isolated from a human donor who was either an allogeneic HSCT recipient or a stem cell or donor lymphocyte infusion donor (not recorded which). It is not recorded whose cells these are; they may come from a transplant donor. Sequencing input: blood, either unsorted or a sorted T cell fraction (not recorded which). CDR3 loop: CASSRTGEYGYTF. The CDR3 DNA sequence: TGTGCCAGCAGCCGCACCGGAGAATATGGCTACACCTTC.